A single sample is the source of the 11 T cell receptor beta chains below, sequenced in a study of tumor-infiltrating lymphocytes in glioblastoma multiforme (dated by TCRdb to 2015 to 2018). The listed sequencing device is Illumina HiSeq 2500. A modified ARM-PCR protocol with multiple V-beta primers and a C-beta primer was used to build TCRB libraries from RNA via three nested multiplex PCR rounds. TCRdb passed the public sequencing reads through fastp at Q25 and MiXCR, retaining productive beta sequences. Here each entry gathers all rows of one CDR3 protein and keeps the most common genes and DNA. In all, the sample holds roughly 13,000 distinct CDR3 sequences, and around three fifths of those were seen once. The biggest ten clones account for approximately 33% of the sample. Source material: brain tumor tissue. These receptors all stem from a male donor with glioblastoma.

This chain joins TRBV5-6 and TRBJ1-6; D call uncertain. This CDR3 comprises 14 residues. Germline-derived CDR1 and CDR2 are SGHDT and YYEEEE. V lost 3 bases to trimming and J lost 8 bases, with 12 bases between them. The CDR3 coding sequence is TGTGCCAGCAGCTCCTTGGGGTTTGATTCACCCCTCCACTTT. Encoded protein: CASSSLGFDSPLHF.

By sample fraction, this clonotype is medium-sized. The CDR3 protein is CSVYGGGSGSYEQYF. The CDR3 nucleotides read TGCAGCGTTTACGGCGGTGGGTCGGGGTCCTACGAGCAGTACTTC. V and J are TRBV29-1 and TRBJ2-7, with D perhaps TRBD2 (5 bases). Trimming removed 5 bases from V and 1 base from J, with 18 bases in between. The CDR3 loop spans 15 amino acids. Germline V CDR1 and CDR2: SQVTM, ANQGSEA.

A word on this clonotype: This likely comes from a read error, as the CDR3 has no conserved phenylalanine or tryptophan at its end. As DNA, the CDR3 is TGCGCCAGCAGCCAAGATAGGTACAGATCTAGCTATGGCTACACCTTA. This translates into CASSQDRYRSSYGYTL. This chain joins TRBV4-1 and TRBJ1-2; D unresolved. V lost 0 bases and J lost 4, with 15 bases in between. The CDR3 consists of 16 residues. Looked up from germline, CDR1 is MGHRA and CDR2 is YSYEKL.

This clonotype was found many times. V gene TRBV11-1 combines with J gene TRBJ2-2; D gene ambiguous. Between the trimmed V and J ends, which lost 5 bases and 1 base, there was a span of 8 bases. Germline CDR1 and CDR2: SGHAT and FQDESV (reference sequence). This CDR3 has 14 residues. The CDR3 nucleotides read TGTGCCAGCAGCCGACAACAGAACACCGGGGAGCTGTTTTTT. It specifies CASSRQQNTGELFF.

The rearrangement links TRBV5-5 to TRBJ2-7, with D possibly TRBD2 on 6 matching bases. The length of the CDR3 is 14 residues. CDR1 and CDR2 from the germline V gene are SGHKS and YYEKEE (reference sequence). Trimming removed 6 bases from V and 4 bases from J, with 17 bases in between. The CDR3 here is CASNVSGSDYEQYV. The CDR3, as DNA: TGTGCCAGCAACGTTTCCGGGAGCGATTACGAGCAGTACGTC.

With regard to this clonotype: Its ends do not fully match the called genes, so a read error is possible. V gene TRBV5-6 combines with J gene TRBJ2-3, with D perhaps matching TRBD1 (5 bases). Germline V gene sequence: CDR1 SGHDT, CDR2 YYEEEE. CDR3 size: 14 residues. For the CDR3, the DNA is TGTGCCAGCAGCATCGGACACGGCACAGATATGCAGTATTTT. Encoded protein: CASSIGHGTDMQYF.

V and J are TRBV11-2 and TRBJ2-1; 8 bases match TRBD2. The CDR3 spans 17 residues. Germline CDR1 is SGHAT and CDR2 is FQNNGV. Trimming at V came to 5 bases and at J to 7 bases, leaving 16 bases not matched to a gene. The CDR3, as DNA: TGTGCCAGCAGCCCGAACTTCGGGGCGGGGGGAGCTAATGAGCAGTTCTTC. Protein sequence: CASSPNFGAGGANEQFF.

This clonotype was recorded only once. The V and J genes are TRBV6-5 and TRBJ2-1; perhaps TRBD2 as D (5 bases). Germline V gives CDR1 MNHEY, CDR2 SVGAGI. The CDR3 runs to 14 residues. CDR3 protein: CVRSPRPYSDGQFF. The CDR3 DNA reads TGTGTCAGGAGTCCCAGGCCCTATAGCGACGGGCAGTTCTTC.

The CDR3 region has the DNA TGCGCCAGCAGCCAGGCCCGAAGAGAGGGCGGGGAGCTGTTTTTT. Translating gives CASSQARREGGELFF. This chain uses TRBV4-1 with TRBJ2-2, with D maybe TRBD2 (5 bases). Trimming removed 3 bases at V and 7 bases at J, with 15 bases between. Looked up from germline, CDR1 is MGHRA and CDR2 is YSYEKL. The CDR3 has 15 amino acids.

This clonotype was detected once. This chain connects TRBV11-2 to TRBJ2-2; 7 nucleotides align to TRBD2. Trimming cost V 11 bases and J 9 bases; bases outside gene matches: 33. The CDR3 covers 20 residues. In germline, CDR1 is SGHAT, CDR2 FQNNGV. Here the CDR3 reads CAGTPSFGQGLAVNTRELFF. CDR3 nucleotide sequence: TGTGCCGGCACCCCCTCATTCGGCCAAGGGCTAGCGGTAAACACTCGGGAGCTGTTTTTT.

This clonotype was recorded many times. The V and J genes are TRBV7-9 and TRBJ2-7, with 9 positions matching TRBD2. The J segment lost 4 bases and the V segment lost 2 bases, leaving 6 bases of the junction unmatched. In germline, CDR1 is SEHNR, CDR2 FQNEAQ (reference sequence). The CDR3 sequence is 15 residues long. CDR3 loop: CASSLLAGVEYEQYF. The DNA for the CDR3 is TGTGCCAGCAGCTTATTAGCGGGAGTTGAATACGAGCAGTACTTC.